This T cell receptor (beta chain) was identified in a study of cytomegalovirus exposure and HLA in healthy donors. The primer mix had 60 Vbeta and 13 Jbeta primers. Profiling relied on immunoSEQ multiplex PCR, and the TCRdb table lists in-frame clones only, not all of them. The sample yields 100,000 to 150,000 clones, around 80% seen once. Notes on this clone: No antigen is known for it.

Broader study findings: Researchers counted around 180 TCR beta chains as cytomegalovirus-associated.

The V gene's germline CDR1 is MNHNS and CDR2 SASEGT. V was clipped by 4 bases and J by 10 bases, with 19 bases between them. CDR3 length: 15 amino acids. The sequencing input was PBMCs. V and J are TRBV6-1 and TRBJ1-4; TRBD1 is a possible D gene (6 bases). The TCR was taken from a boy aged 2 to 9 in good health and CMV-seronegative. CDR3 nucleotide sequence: TGTGCCAGCAGTGTCCGGGACACCGGTAGGGGAAAACTGTTTTTT. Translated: CASSVRDTGRGKLFF.